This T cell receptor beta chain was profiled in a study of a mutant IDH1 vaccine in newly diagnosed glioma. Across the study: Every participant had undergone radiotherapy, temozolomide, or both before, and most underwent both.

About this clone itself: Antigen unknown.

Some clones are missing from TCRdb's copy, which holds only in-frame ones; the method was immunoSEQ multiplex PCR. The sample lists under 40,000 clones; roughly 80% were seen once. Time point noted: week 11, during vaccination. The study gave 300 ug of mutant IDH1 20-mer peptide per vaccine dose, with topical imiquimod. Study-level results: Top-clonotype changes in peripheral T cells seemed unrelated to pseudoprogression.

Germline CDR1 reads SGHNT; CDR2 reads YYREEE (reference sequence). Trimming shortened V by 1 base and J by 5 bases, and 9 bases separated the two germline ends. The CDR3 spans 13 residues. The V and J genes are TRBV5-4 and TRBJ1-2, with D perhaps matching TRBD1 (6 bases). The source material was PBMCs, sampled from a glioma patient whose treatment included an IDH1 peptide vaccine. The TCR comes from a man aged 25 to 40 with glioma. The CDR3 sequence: CASSLTGLYGYTF. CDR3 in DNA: TGTGCCAGCAGCTTGACAGGGTTATATGGCTACACCTTC.